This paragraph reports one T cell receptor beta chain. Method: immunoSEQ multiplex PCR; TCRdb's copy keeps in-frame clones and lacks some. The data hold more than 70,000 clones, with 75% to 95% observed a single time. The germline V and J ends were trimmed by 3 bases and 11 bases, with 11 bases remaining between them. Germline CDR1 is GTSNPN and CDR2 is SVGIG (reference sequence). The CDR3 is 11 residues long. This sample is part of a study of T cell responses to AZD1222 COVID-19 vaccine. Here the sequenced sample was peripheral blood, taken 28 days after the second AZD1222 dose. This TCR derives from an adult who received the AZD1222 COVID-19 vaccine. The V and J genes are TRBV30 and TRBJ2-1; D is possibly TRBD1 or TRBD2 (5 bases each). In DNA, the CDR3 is TGTGCCTGGAGCGCCGGGACCCAGCAGTTCTTC. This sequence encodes CAWSAGTQQFF.